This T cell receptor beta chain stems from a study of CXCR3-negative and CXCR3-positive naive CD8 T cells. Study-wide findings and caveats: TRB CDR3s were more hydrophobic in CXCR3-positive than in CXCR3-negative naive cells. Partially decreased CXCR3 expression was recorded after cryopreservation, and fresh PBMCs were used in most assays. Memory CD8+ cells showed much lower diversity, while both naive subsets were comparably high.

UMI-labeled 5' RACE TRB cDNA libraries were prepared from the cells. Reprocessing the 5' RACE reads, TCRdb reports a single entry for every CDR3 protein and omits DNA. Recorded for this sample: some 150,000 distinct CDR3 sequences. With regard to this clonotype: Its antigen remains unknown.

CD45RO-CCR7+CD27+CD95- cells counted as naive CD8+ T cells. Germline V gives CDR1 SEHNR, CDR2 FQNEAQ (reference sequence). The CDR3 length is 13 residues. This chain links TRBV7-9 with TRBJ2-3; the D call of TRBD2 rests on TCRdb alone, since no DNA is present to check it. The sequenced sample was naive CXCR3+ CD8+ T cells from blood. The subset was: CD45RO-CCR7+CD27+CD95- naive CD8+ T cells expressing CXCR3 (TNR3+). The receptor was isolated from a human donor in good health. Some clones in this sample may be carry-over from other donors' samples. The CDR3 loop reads CASSVRGTDTQYF.